These T cell receptor beta chains were read from a single sample in a study of blood T cell repertoires in COVID-19. Sequencing was performed with immunoSEQ multiplex PCR; in TCRdb, only in-frame clones are kept and a portion is missing. The profile shows a few hundred thousand clones, around 82% of them singletons. Sequencing was carried out using peripheral blood. All receptors derive from a woman of 80 years or more with acute or convalescent COVID-19. The CDR3 runs from the conserved cysteine through the conserved F or W. Fields, in order: V gene, D gene, clone size, J gene, CDR3 protein, CDR3 DNA. D genes are given only for firm matches. For some rows the clone size is stated as once, few or many, or as a class when expanded; others skip it.

v_gene: TRBV12-3/TRBV12-4; d_gene: -; abundance: -; j_gene: TRBJ1-4; CDR3aa: CASKGWVKEKLFF; CDR3nt: TGTGCCTCAAAGGGGTGGGTTAAGGAAAAACTGTTTTTT
v_gene: TRBV14; d_gene: -; abundance: -; j_gene: TRBJ1-1; CDR3aa: CASSRWPGGDTEAFF; CDR3nt: TGTGCCAGCAGTCGTTGGCCCGGGGGAGACACTGAAGCTTTCTTT
v_gene: TRBV2; d_gene: TRBD1; abundance: -; j_gene: TRBJ1-4; CDR3aa: CASSRRTGGIEKLFF; CDR3nt: TGTGCCAGCAGCCGCCGGACAGGGGGTATTGAAAAACTGTTTTTT
v_gene: TRBV9; d_gene: -; abundance: -; j_gene: TRBJ1-2; CDR3aa: CASSSTTVNYGYTF; CDR3nt: TGTGCCAGCAGCTCGACGACAGTAAACTATGGCTACACCTTC
v_gene: TRBV12-3/TRBV12-4; d_gene: -; abundance: -; j_gene: TRBJ1-5; CDR3aa: CASSLDYNQPQHF; CDR3nt: TGTGCCAGCAGTTTAGACTACAATCAGCCCCAGCATTTT
v_gene: TRBV19; d_gene: -; abundance: -; j_gene: TRBJ1-2; CDR3aa: CASSSTQRDYGYTF; CDR3nt: TGTGCCAGTAGTAGCACACAACGGGACTATGGCTACACCTTC
v_gene: TRBV10-3; d_gene: TRBD1; abundance: -; j_gene: TRBJ1-1; CDR3aa: CAIRVRTGEDTEAFF; CDR3nt: TGTGCCATCAGGGTTAGGACAGGGGAAGACACTGAAGCTTTCTTT
v_gene: TRBV11-3; d_gene: TRBD1; abundance: -; j_gene: TRBJ2-7; CDR3aa: CASSPWDRDLYEQYF; CDR3nt: TGTGCCAGCAGCCCCTGGGACAGGGACCTCTACGAGCAGTACTTC
v_gene: TRBV4-1; d_gene: -; abundance: -; j_gene: TRBJ1-2; CDR3aa: CASSPRDSGSGYTF; CDR3nt: TGCGCCAGCAGCCCCAGGGACTCAGGGAGCGGCTACACCTTC
v_gene: TRBV5-8; d_gene: -; abundance: once; j_gene: TRBJ1-5; CDR3aa: CASSLHVVSNQPQHF; CDR3nt: TGTGCCAGCAGTTTACATGTTGTTAGCAATCAGCCCCAGCATTTT
v_gene: TRBV11-3; d_gene: -; abundance: few; j_gene: TRBJ2-3; CDR3aa: CASSLWRGLTDTQYF; CDR3nt: TGTGCCAGCAGCTTATGGCGGGGGCTTACAGATACGCAGTATTTT
v_gene: TRBV25-1; d_gene: -; abundance: -; j_gene: TRBJ1-1; CDR3aa: CASSQTGFNTEAFF; CDR3nt: TGTGCCAGCAGTCAAACAGGCTTTAACACTGAAGCTTTCTTT
v_gene: TRBV11-3; d_gene: -; abundance: -; j_gene: TRBJ2-2; CDR3aa: CASSSSGRTVAGELFF; CDR3nt: TGTGCCAGCAGCTCTTCCGGAAGGACTGTGGCCGGGGAGCTGTTTTTT
v_gene: TRBV19; d_gene: -; abundance: -; j_gene: TRBJ2-6; CDR3aa: CASSIEGGKTYSGANVLTF; CDR3nt: TGTGCCAGTAGTATAGAGGGAGGTAAGACCTACTCTGGGGCCAACGTCCTGACTTTC
v_gene: TRBV14; d_gene: -; abundance: -; j_gene: TRBJ1-3; CDR3aa: CASSQGRVGNTIYF; CDR3nt: TGTGCCAGCAGCCAAGGCAGGGTCGGAAACACCATATATTTT
v_gene: TRBV3-1/TRBV3-2; d_gene: -; abundance: few; j_gene: TRBJ1-5; CDR3aa: CASSQGGNQPQHF; CDR3nt: TGTGCCAGCAGCCAGGGGGGTAATCAGCCCCAGCATTTT
v_gene: TRBV5-4; d_gene: -; abundance: -; j_gene: TRBJ2-5; CDR3aa: CASTSERTQETQYF; CDR3nt: TGTGCCAGCACCTCGGAGCGGACTCAAGAGACCCAGTACTTC
v_gene: TRBV28; d_gene: -; abundance: -; j_gene: TRBJ2-7; CDR3aa: CASSPARGKQYF; CDR3nt: TGTGCCAGCAGTCCTGCGAGGGGGAAGCAGTACTTC
v_gene: TRBV9; d_gene: TRBD1; abundance: once; j_gene: TRBJ2-3; CDR3aa: CASSVRDSKRTDTQYF; CDR3nt: TGTGCCAGCAGCGTCCGGGACAGTAAACGCACAGATACGCAGTATTTT
v_gene: TRBV7-9; d_gene: -; abundance: -; j_gene: TRBJ1-1; CDR3aa: CAVSGWQNTEAFF; CDR3nt: TGTGCCGTCTCGGGGTGGCAGAACACTGAAGCTTTCTTT
v_gene: TRBV7-2; d_gene: TRBD2; abundance: -; j_gene: TRBJ2-7; CDR3aa: CASSLTSGEYEQYF; CDR3nt: TGTGCCAGCAGCCTAACTAGCGGGGAGTACGAGCAGTACTTC
v_gene: TRBV19; d_gene: -; abundance: -; j_gene: TRBJ1-1; CDR3aa: CASSIVGGNTEAFF; CDR3nt: TGTGCCAGTAGTATAGTCGGGGGGAACACTGAAGCTTTCTTT
v_gene: TRBV6-5; d_gene: TRBD2; abundance: -; j_gene: TRBJ2-1; CDR3aa: CASSWTSGGLFF; CDR3nt: TGTGCCAGCAGTTGGACTAGCGGGGGGCTTTTCTTC
v_gene: TRBV6-4; d_gene: -; abundance: -; j_gene: TRBJ2-7; CDR3aa: CASSASAGAGYEQYF; CDR3nt: TGTGCCAGCAGTGCCTCGGCAGGCGCCGGCTACGAGCAGTACTTC
v_gene: TRBV2; d_gene: -; abundance: -; j_gene: TRBJ1-1; CDR3aa: CATARRGERVGAFF; CDR3nt: TGTGCCACAGCGCGGAGGGGCGAACGGGTTGGAGCTTTCTTT
v_gene: TRBV24-1; d_gene: -; abundance: -; j_gene: TRBJ2-1; CDR3aa: CATSDAGPRQFF; CDR3nt: TGTGCCACCAGTGACGCAGGGCCAAGGCAGTTCTTC
v_gene: TRBV7-2; d_gene: -; abundance: -; j_gene: TRBJ1-1; CDR3aa: CASSLAYGGGPTEAFF; CDR3nt: TGTGCCAGCAGCTTAGCGTACGGGGGGGGTCCCACTGAAGCTTTCTTT
v_gene: TRBV6-2/TRBV6-3; d_gene: -; abundance: -; j_gene: TRBJ2-3; CDR3aa: CASRLVPTDTQYF; CDR3nt: TGTGCCAGCCGCCTAGTCCCCACAGATACGCAGTATTTT
v_gene: TRBV5-4; d_gene: TRBD1; abundance: few; j_gene: TRBJ1-1; CDR3aa: CASSPSRDRGPWTEAFF; CDR3nt: TGTGCCAGCAGCCCCTCCCGGGACAGGGGGCCGTGGACTGAAGCTTTCTTT
v_gene: TRBV2; d_gene: -; abundance: -; j_gene: TRBJ1-5; CDR3aa: CASSLGTRSNQPQHF; CDR3nt: TGTGCCAGCAGTTTGGGGACTCGTAGCAATCAGCCCCAGCATTTT
v_gene: TRBV5-8; d_gene: -; abundance: -; j_gene: TRBJ1-1; CDR3aa: CASSLAQGHTEAFF; CDR3nt: TGTGCCAGCAGCTTAGCACAGGGCCACACTGAAGCTTTCTTT
v_gene: TRBV11-1; d_gene: -; abundance: -; j_gene: TRBJ2-7; CDR3aa: CASSLGGREQYF; CDR3nt: TGTGCCAGCAGCTTAGGGGGCCGCGAGCAGTACTTC